These 15 T cell receptor beta chains were sequenced from one sample in a study of blood T cells in healthy people across ages. For the second PCR, which ran for roughly 6 to 11 cycles, a sample-barcoded 5' primer and a J-beta primer mix were used. TCRdb processed the 5' RACE reads anew with MiXCR; each CDR3 protein has one entry. The sample shows about 680,000 distinct CDR3 sequences, around 48% of them seen only once. The sequenced material came from blood. These receptors were taken from a woman aged 55-70 years in good health.

CDR3 region: CAIGLAGARNEQFF. CDR3 coding DNA: TGTGCCATCGGACTAGCGGGAGCTCGCAATGAGCAGTTCTTC. The V and J genes are TRBV10-3 and TRBJ2-1, with 13 bases aligning to TRBD2. The CDR3 totals 14 residues. Germline V CDR1 and CDR2: ENHRY, SYGVKD. V lost 8 bases to trimming and J lost 6 bases; unmatched junction nucleotides: 4.

V usage is TRBV6-5 and J usage is TRBJ2-3, with 10 bases lining up with TRBD1. Germline lookup yields CDR1 MNHEY and CDR2 SVGAGI. This CDR3 comprises 15 residues. V shed 5 bases, J shed 4 bases, and the junction held 6 bases outside the gene matches. The CDR3 loop reads CASSTRDRGADTQYF. CDR3 bases: TGTGCCAGCAGTACCCGGGACAGGGGTGCAGATACGCAGTATTTT.

This clonotype appeared a few times. The chain carries TRBV4-2 and TRBJ1-4; a weak D match, TRBD1 (5 bases). Germline values: CDR1 LGHNA, CDR2 YNFKEQ. CDR3 length equals 18 residues. V was pared by 0 bases and J by 3 bases, with 17 bases between. For the CDR3, the DNA is TGTGCCAGCAGCCAAGAAAGTGGGGGGTTGGGCCCTAATGAAAAACTGTTTTTT. Its protein product is CASSQESGGLGPNEKLFF.

The gene calls are TRBV20-1 and TRBJ2-7; D might be TRBD1 (6 bases). V gave up 5 bases and J gave up 5 bases, with 25 bases separating them. There are 16 residues in the CDR3. Germline CDR1 and CDR2: DFQATT and SNEGSKA (reference sequence). CDR3 in amino acids: CSAGGPTGLLGHEQYF. DNA for the CDR3: TGCAGTGCTGGGGGTCCCACAGGGCTCCTTGGCCACGAGCAGTACTTC.

This rearrangement joins TRBV6-5 to TRBJ1-6; D not resolved. CDR3 length: 17 residues. Germline V gives CDR1 MNHEY, CDR2 SVGAGI. The V end lost 0 bases, the J end lost 0 bases, and 9 bases lay between the germline ends. CDR3 DNA: TGTGCCAGCAGTTACTCTCGGGGAGGCTCCTATAATTCACCCCTCCACTTT. It translates to CASSYSRGGSYNSPLHF.

The chain combines TRBV21-1 with TRBJ2-5; the table's D gene call, TRBD2, was not cross checked with the DNA. TRBV21-1 is a recognized pseudogene. This CDR3 has 17 residues. This CDR3 is CARKGMEIAGESETQYF. DNA of the CDR3: TGTGCCAGAAAGGGGATGGAGATAGCGGGAGAATCCGAGACCCAGTACTTC.

V usage is TRBV9 and J usage is TRBJ2-4; either TRBD1 or TRBD2 may supply D (5 bases each). Germline CDR1 SGDLS, CDR2 YYNGEE. The CDR3 sequence is 16 residues long. V lost 5 bases, J lost 0 bases, and 15 bases lay in between. CDR3 DNA: TGTGCCAGCAGTTTGGACTGGGGCTTAGCCAAAAACATTCAGTACTTC. It is translated as CASSLDWGLAKNIQYF.

This clonotype has only a few counts. The chain joins TRBV10-3 to TRBJ2-7; possibly TRBD2 for D (5 bases). There are 12 residues in the CDR3. V was pared by 6 bases and J by 7 bases, with 13 bases between. CDR1 and CDR2 from the germline V gene are ENHRY and SYGVKD. CDR3 protein: CAIRSEPGEQYF. Written as DNA, the CDR3 is TGTGCCATCAGGTCTGAGCCGGGGGAGCAGTACTTC.

This clonotype turned up a few times. The chain uses TRBV2 and TRBJ2-3; 16 bases line up with TRBD2. The V segment lost 8 bases and the J segment 2 bases; nucleotides outside the gene matches: 10. The CDR3 consists of 18 residues. Germline values: CDR1 SNHLY, CDR2 FYNNEI. CDR3 in amino acids: CASRAGTSGRANTDTQYF. The CDR3 DNA is TGTGCCAGCCGCGCCGGGACTAGCGGGAGGGCCAACACAGATACGCAGTATTTT.

There are a few counts of this clonotype. V usage is TRBV28 and J usage is TRBJ2-7; D possibly matches TRBD1 or TRBD2 (5 bases each). The ends were cut back, 6 bases at V and 5 bases at J, with 20 bases in the middle. Germline CDR1 and CDR2: MDHEN and SYDVKM. The CDR3 sequence is 15 residues long. CDR3 DNA sequence: TGTGCCAGCAGCTTACCCGGGGCAGGGTCCGACGAGCAGTACTTC. Translation: CASSLPGAGSDEQYF.

This clonotype was seen at least ten times. The gene calls are TRBV4-3 and TRBJ1-2; D call uncertain. Trimming removed 4 bases from V and 4 bases from J, with 10 bases in between. Germline V CDR1 and CDR2: LGHNA, YSLEER. This CDR3 contains 13 residues. CDR3 residues: CASSRDGSYGYTF. CDR3 sequence (DNA): TGCGCCAGCAGCCGAGACGGCAGCTATGGCTACACCTTC.

A few counts support this clonotype. The chain links TRBV20-1 to TRBJ2-3; 10 bases align to TRBD2. Trimming removed 2 bases from V and 9 bases from J; junction bases left unmatched: 8. Germline V gene data show CDR1 as DFQATT and CDR2 as SNEGSKA (reference sequence). The CDR3 spans 14 residues. The CDR3 region has the DNA TGCAGTGCTAGATCTGACGCAGCGGGGGGGACGCAGTATTTT. Amino acid sequence: CSARSDAAGGTQYF.

The chain joins TRBV2 to TRBJ2-5; tentatively, D is TRBD2 (6 bases). CDR1 is SNHLY and CDR2 is FYNNEI in the germline V gene. The ends were cut back, 11 bases at V and 0 bases at J, with 10 bases in the middle. CDR3 length equals 12 residues. For the CDR3, the DNA is TGTGCCGATGGGGGGAACCAAGAGACCCAGTACTTC. Encoded protein: CADGGNQETQYF.

In this sample, this clonotype turned up a few times. This chain uses TRBV24-1 with TRBJ2-7; 9 positions match TRBD1. Germline loops: CDR1 KGHDR, CDR2 SFDVKD. V was clipped by 7 bases and J by 0 bases; unmatched bases: 3. CDR3 length equals 14 residues. CDR3 DNA sequence: TGTGCCACCAGAGGGGACAGGGACTCCTACGAGCAGTACTTC. Protein sequence: CATRGDRDSYEQYF.

The J gene is TRBJ2-1, the V gene TRBV3-1; TRBD2 is a possible D gene (6 bases). Germline-derived CDR1 and CDR2 are LGHDT and YNNKEL (reference sequence). This CDR3 is 12 amino acids long. V gave up 4 bases and J gave up 8 bases, with 9 bases separating them. CDR3 bases: TGTGCCAGCAGCCCCTGGGAGGATGAGCAGTTCTTC. As protein: CASSPWEDEQFF.